This entry lists 24 T cell receptor beta chains sequenced from one sample in a study of shared clonotypes between healthy human individuals. Naive CD8 cells were CD45RO-negative, positively selected for CCR7, excluding terminally differentiated effector memory CD45RA+ cells. Assay used: immunoSEQ multiplex PCR; TCRdb lists only in-frame clones, some missing. The repertoire holds about 1,900,000 clones, with about 95% as singletons. The sequenced material came from naive CD8+ T cells sorted from blood. These receptors all come from a man younger than 30 in good health.

This chain links TRBV19 with TRBJ1-1, with unresolved D. The CDR3 has 16 residues. Trimming removed 0 bases at V and 0 bases at J, with 11 bases between. Germline assignment: CDR1 LNHDA and CDR2 SQIVND (reference sequence). In DNA form, the CDR3 reads TGTGCCAGTAGTATAGAGCGCGGTAGCATGAACACTGAAGCTTTCTTT. It is translated as CASSIERGSMNTEAFF. The whole variable domain, remainder taken from reference TRBV19 and TRBJ1-1, is DGGITQSPKYLFRKEGQNVTLSCEQNLNHDAMYWYRQDPGQGLRLIYYSQIVNDFQKGDIAEGYSVSREKKESFPLTVTSAQKNPTAFYLCASSIERGSMNTEAFFGQGTRLTVV.

The chain carries TRBV9 and TRBJ2-2; possibly TRBD1 for D (6 bases). V lost 4 bases and J 5 bases, leaving 12 bases between the germline ends. Per the germline V gene, CDR1 is SGDLS and CDR2 is YYNGEE. The length of the CDR3 is 14 residues. Here the CDR3 reads CASSPQGWTGELFF. The CDR3 coding sequence is TGTGCCAGCAGCCCCCAGGGGTGGACCGGGGAGCTGTTTTTT. Full variable domain (outside the CDR3, taken from reference TRBV9 and TRBJ2-2): DSGVTQTPKHLITATGQRVTLRCSPRSGDLSVYWYQQSLDQGLQFLIQYYNGEERAKGNILERFSAQQFPDLHSELNLSSLELGDSALYFCASSPQGWTGELFFGEGSRLTVL.

Comments on this clone: This CDR3 is also generated by other DNA sequences in the sample. CDR3 residues: CASSVGTSGGYEQYF. CDR3 in DNA: TGTGCCAGCAGCGTAGGGACTAGCGGGGGTTACGAGCAGTACTTC. The chain couples TRBV9 to TRBJ2-7; 13 nucleotides line up with TRBD2. The CDR3 has 15 amino acids. The germline CDR1 and CDR2 sequences are SGDLS and YYNGEE. V lost 0 bases and J lost 4; bases outside the gene matches: 1.

About this clone: Other nucleotide sequences in the sample specify the same CDR3. The chain carries TRBV2 and TRBJ1-1; D is unclear. Germline lookup yields CDR1 SNHLY and CDR2 FYNNEI. V lost 1 base and J lost 3, with 3 bases in between. There are 12 residues in the CDR3. The CDR3 is CASSEVYTEAFF. CDR3 DNA sequence: TGTGCCAGCAGTGAAGTCTACACTGAAGCTTTCTTT.

The gene calls are TRBV19 and TRBJ2-7; 8 bases are a match to TRBD1. The CDR3 runs to 15 residues. Germline V gene sequence: CDR1 LNHDA, CDR2 SQIVND (reference sequence). V lost 8 bases, J lost 0 bases, and 9 bases stayed unmatched. For the CDR3, the DNA is TGTGCCAGTTCTCCGGGACAGGTGCCCTCCTACGAGCAGTACTTC. Protein: CASSPGQVPSYEQYF.

A remark on this clone: Other nucleotide sequences from this sample produce the same CDR3. The genes are TRBV13 and TRBJ2-1; D call uncertain. CDR1 is PRHDT and CDR2 is FYEKMQ in the germline V gene (reference sequence). This CDR3 has 12 amino acids. V gave up 1 base and J gave up 6 bases, with 4 bases separating them. CDR3 amino acids: CASSLDRNEQFF. The CDR3 DNA reads TGTGCCAGCAGCTTAGATCGCAATGAGCAGTTCTTC.

Written as DNA, the CDR3 is TGTGCCAGCAGCTTAAGGGGGGCGGGCGATACGCAGTATTTT. Its translation: CASSLRGAGDTQYF. V gene TRBV7-9 combines with J gene TRBJ2-3; either TRBD1 or TRBD2 may supply D (6 bases each). CDR3 size: 14 residues. The V end was cut by 2 bases, the J end by 6 bases, with 12 bases between. In germline, CDR1 is SEHNR, CDR2 FQNEAQ (reference sequence).

CDR3 sequence: CAWRGIIDFALGTGELFF. The DNA of the CDR3 is TGTGCCTGGAGGGGGATTATAGATTTTGCTCTAGGGACCGGGGAGCTGTTTTTT. The chain has TRBV30 and TRBJ2-2; the D is unclear. The CDR3 has 18 amino acids. V was trimmed by 3 bases and J by 5 bases, leaving 25 bases between them. Germline V gene data show CDR1 as GTSNPN and CDR2 as SVGIG (reference sequence).

Regarding this clone: In the same sample, other DNA sequences code for this CDR3. The rearrangement uses TRBV28 and TRBJ1-4; D gene ambiguous. From germline, CDR1 is MDHEN and CDR2 SYDVKM. With 6 bases removed from V and 2 bases from J, the gap between germline ends came to 7 bases. The CDR3 sequence is 13 residues long. CDR3 region: CASRDTTNEKLFF. For the CDR3, the DNA is TGTGCCAGCAGGGATACTACTAATGAAAAACTGTTTTTT.

The chain is built from TRBV6-1 and TRBJ2-1; 13 bases are shared with TRBD2. CDR3 length: 14 amino acids. Looked up from germline, CDR1 is MNHNS and CDR2 is SASEGT. V dropped 4 bases and J dropped 6; count of bases not matched to a gene: 0. This CDR3 is CASSGTSGSNEQFF. The CDR3 DNA follows: TGTGCCAGCAGTGGGACTAGCGGGAGCAATGAGCAGTTCTTC.

The rearrangement uses TRBV19 and TRBJ1-5, with TRBD1 identical over 7 bases. This CDR3 has 15 residues. CDR1 LNHDA and CDR2 SQIVND come from the germline V gene (reference sequence). The V gene end was trimmed by 3 bases and the J gene end by 4 bases; junction bases not matched to a gene: 6. CDR3 in amino acids: CASSMDDRANQPQHF. Here the CDR3 DNA reads TGTGCCAGTAGTATGGACGACAGGGCAAATCAGCCCCAGCATTTT.

V gene TRBV28 combines with J gene TRBJ2-7; D possibly corresponds to TRBD1 (6 bases). Trimming left V 3 bases short and J 3 bases short, with 21 bases between. This CDR3 spans 17 amino acids. Germline assignment: CDR1 MDHEN and CDR2 SYDVKM. CDR3 coding DNA: TGTGCCAGCAGTTTGGATGGCCGGATTATACAGGGCTACGAGCAGTACTTC. It yields the protein CASSLDGRIIQGYEQYF.

On this clone: The same CDR3 is also encoded by other DNA sequences in this sample. The chain links TRBV5-1 to TRBJ2-1; possibly TRBD2 for D (6 bases). The CDR3 runs 13 residues. Germline assignment: CDR1 SGHRS and CDR2 YFSETQ. V was clipped by 1 base and J by 8 bases, with 10 bases between them. This chain's CDR3 is CASSLTGVDEQFF. CDR3 coding DNA: TGCGCCAGCAGCTTGACGGGAGTGGATGAGCAGTTCTTC.

V gene TRBV6-6 combines with J gene TRBJ1-1; tentative D call: TRBD1 (5 bases). There are 12 residues in the CDR3. V was pared by 6 bases and J by 7 bases, with 12 bases between. Germline V CDR1 and CDR2: MNHNY, SVGAGI (reference sequence). The CDR3 loop reads CASRSPGGEAFF. For the CDR3, the DNA is TGTGCCAGCAGGTCCCCCGGGGGTGAAGCTTTCTTT.

Concerning this clone itself: This CDR3 is also generated by other DNA sequences in the sample. V and J are TRBV9 and TRBJ1-2; maybe TRBD1 (5 bases). This CDR3 spans 14 amino acids. V was trimmed by 0 bases and J by 4 bases, leaving 10 bases between them. The germline gives CDR1 SGDLS, CDR2 YYNGEE. CDR3 residues: CASSVGAGGYGYTF. The CDR3 DNA is TGTGCCAGCAGCGTAGGAGCGGGGGGCTATGGCTACACCTTC.

This chain uses TRBV9 with TRBJ1-1; the D gene is possibly TRBD1 (5 bases). The V gene lost 3 bases and the J gene lost 1 base, with 16 bases spanning the gap. The CDR3 is 16 residues long. Germline V CDR1 and CDR2: SGDLS, YYNGEE. CDR3 nucleotides: TGTGCCAGCAGCGGGTTGGGGGGAGGCCCGAACACTGAAGCTTTCTTT. As protein: CASSGLGGGPNTEAFF. The whole variable domain, filled in from reference TRBV9 and TRBJ1-1, reads DSGVTQTPKHLITATGQRVTLRCSPRSGDLSVYWYQQSLDQGLQFLIQYYNGEERAKGNILERFSAQQFPDLHSELNLSSLELGDSALYFCASSGLGGGPNTEAFFGQGTRLTVV.

The V gene is TRBV6-5, the J gene TRBJ2-3, with TRBD2 matching over 7 bases. This CDR3 contains 15 residues. Looked up from germline, CDR1 is MNHEY and CDR2 is SVGAGI. The trim removed 0 bases at V and 6 bases at J, leaving 6 bases unmatched. The CDR3 loop reads CASSYSSLGGDTQYF. The CDR3 nucleotides read TGTGCCAGCAGTTACTCGTCCCTGGGAGGGGATACGCAGTATTTT.

The V and J genes are TRBV4-3 and TRBJ2-5, with TRBD2 matching over 7 bases. This CDR3 contains 16 residues. Germline CDR1 and CDR2: LGHNA and YSLEER. Germline trimming cut 2 bases from V and 2 bases from J; bases unmatched to any gene: 8. The CDR3 nucleotides read TGCGCCAGCAGCCAACTAGGGGAGGGCCTGCAAGAGACCCAGTACTTC. Its translation is CASSQLGEGLQETQYF.

The V gene is TRBV28, the J gene TRBJ1-5; the D is unclear. Looked up from germline, CDR1 is MDHEN and CDR2 is SYDVKM. V lost 5 bases and J lost 9, with 11 bases in between. The CDR3 is 12 residues long. In DNA form, the CDR3 reads TGTGCCAGCAGTCCTACTTTTGGGCCCCAGCATTTT. Protein: CASSPTFGPQHF.

The CDR3 DNA follows: TGCGCCAGCAGTTCTACAGGGGTAGCTGAAGCTTTCTTT. Translated, it gives CASSSTGVAEAFF. The V call is TRBV10-1, the J call TRBJ1-1; the match to TRBD1 covers 7 bases. The V segment lost 5 bases and the J segment 6 bases; nucleotides outside the gene matches: 6. The CDR3 covers 13 residues. Germline lookup yields CDR1 WNHNN and CDR2 SYGVQD (reference sequence).

This chain connects TRBV15 to TRBJ2-3; D uncertain. The V end was cut by 3 bases, the J end by 6 bases, with 7 bases between. The germline gives CDR1 LNHNV, CDR2 YYDKDF (reference sequence). CDR3 length equals 12 residues. The CDR3 nucleotides are TGTGCCACCAGCAGGGGTGACGATACGCAGTATTTT. Protein product: CATSRGDDTQYF.

This rearrangement joins TRBV16 to TRBJ1-3, with TRBD1 matching 7 bases. The CDR3 extends over 15 amino acids. CDR1 is KGHSY and CDR2 is FQNENV in the germline V gene. The J segment lost 0 bases and the V segment lost 5 bases, leaving 4 bases of the junction unmatched. Here the CDR3 reads CASSGTGASGNTIYF. The CDR3 bases are TGTGCCAGCAGCGGAACAGGGGCCTCTGGAAACACCATATATTTT.

Details on this clone: Other DNA sequences in the sample encode the same CDR3. The chain has TRBV5-6 and TRBJ2-7; either TRBD1 or TRBD2 may fit D (5 bases each). The CDR3 length is 14 residues. CDR1 and CDR2 (germline): SGHDT, YYEEEE. Trimming removed 3 bases at V and 0 bases at J, with 10 bases between. The CDR3, as DNA: TGTGCCAGCAGCTCCGGGACGAGCTCCTACGAGCAGTACTTC. It specifies CASSSGTSSYEQYF.

The gene calls are TRBV4-1 and TRBJ1-5, with 7 bases that match TRBD1. Looked up from germline, CDR1 is MGHRA and CDR2 is YSYEKL. V lost 1 base and J lost 3; bases outside the gene matches: 3. This CDR3 comprises 15 residues. This CDR3 is CASSQAQGLNQPQHF. CDR3 nucleotides: TGCGCCAGCAGCCAAGCACAGGGGCTCAATCAGCCCCAGCATTTT.